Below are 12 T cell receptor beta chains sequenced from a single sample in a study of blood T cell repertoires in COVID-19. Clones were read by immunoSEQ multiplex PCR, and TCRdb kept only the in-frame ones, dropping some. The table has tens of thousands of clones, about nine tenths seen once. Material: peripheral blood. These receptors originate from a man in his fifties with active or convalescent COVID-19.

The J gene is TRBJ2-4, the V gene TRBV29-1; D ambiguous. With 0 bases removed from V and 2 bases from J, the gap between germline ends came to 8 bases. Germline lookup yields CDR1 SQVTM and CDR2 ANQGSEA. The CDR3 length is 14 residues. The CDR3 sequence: CSVEDRSTKNIQYF. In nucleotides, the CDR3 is TGCAGCGTTGAAGATCGGTCGACCAAAAACATTCAGTACTTC.

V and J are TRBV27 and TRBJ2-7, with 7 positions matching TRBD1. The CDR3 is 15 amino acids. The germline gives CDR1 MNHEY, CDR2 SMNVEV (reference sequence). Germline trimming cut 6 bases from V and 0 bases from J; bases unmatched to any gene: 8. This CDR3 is CASRPGQVGSYEQYF. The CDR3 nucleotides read TGTGCCAGCAGGCCCGGACAGGTGGGCTCCTACGAGCAGTACTTC.

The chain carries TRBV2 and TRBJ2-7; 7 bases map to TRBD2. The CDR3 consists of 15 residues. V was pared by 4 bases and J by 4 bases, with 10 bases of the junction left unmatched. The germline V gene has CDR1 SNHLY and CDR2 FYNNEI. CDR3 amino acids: CASSASGGRVYEQYF. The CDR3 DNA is TGTGCCAGCAGTGCGTCCGGCGGGAGAGTGTACGAGCAGTACTTC.

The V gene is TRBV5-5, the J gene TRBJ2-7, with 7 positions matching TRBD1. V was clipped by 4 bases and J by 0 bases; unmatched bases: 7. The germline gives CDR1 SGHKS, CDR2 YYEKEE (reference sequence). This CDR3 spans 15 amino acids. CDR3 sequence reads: CASSPGQLTSYEQYF. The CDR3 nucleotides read TGTGCCAGCAGCCCGGGACAGTTAACCTCCTACGAGCAGTACTTC.

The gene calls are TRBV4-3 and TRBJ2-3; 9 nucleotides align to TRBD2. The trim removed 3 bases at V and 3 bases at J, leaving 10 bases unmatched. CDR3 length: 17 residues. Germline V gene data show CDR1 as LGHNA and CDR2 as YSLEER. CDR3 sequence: CASSHLKSTSGTDTQYF. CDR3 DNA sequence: TGCGCCAGCAGCCACCTAAAATCGACTAGCGGAACAGATACGCAGTATTTT.

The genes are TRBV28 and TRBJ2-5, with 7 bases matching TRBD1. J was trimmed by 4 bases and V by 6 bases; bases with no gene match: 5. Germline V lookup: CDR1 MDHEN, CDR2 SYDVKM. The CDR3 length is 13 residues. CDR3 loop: CASSTGDRETQYF. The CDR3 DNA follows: TGTGCCAGCAGCACAGGGGATAGAGAGACCCAGTACTTC.

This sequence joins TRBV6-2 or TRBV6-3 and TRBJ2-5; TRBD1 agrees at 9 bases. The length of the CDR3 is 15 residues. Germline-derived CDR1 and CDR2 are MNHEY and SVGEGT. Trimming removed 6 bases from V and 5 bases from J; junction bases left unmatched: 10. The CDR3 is CASSSPDRGGETQYF. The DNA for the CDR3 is TGTGCCAGCAGCTCCCCGGACAGGGGAGGGGAGACCCAGTACTTC.

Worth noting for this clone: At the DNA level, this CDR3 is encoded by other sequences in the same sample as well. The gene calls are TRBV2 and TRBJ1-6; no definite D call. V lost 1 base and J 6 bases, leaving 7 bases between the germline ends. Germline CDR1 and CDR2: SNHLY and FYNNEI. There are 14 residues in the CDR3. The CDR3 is CASSEVIPNSPLHF. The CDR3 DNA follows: TGTGCCAGCAGTGAAGTCATCCCTAATTCACCCCTCCACTTT.

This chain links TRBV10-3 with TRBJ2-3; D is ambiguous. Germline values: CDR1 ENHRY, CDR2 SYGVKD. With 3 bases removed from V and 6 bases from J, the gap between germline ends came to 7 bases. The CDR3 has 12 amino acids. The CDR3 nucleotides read TGTGCCATCAGTGATGGCATCGATACGCAGTATTTT. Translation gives CAISDGIDTQYF.

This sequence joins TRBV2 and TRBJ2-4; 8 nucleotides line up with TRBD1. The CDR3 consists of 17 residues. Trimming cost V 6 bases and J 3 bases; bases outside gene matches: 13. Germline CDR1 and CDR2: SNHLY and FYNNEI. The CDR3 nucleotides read TGTGCCAGCAGAGGGACAGGCGAATGGCTAGGCAAAAACATTCAGTACTTC. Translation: CASRGTGEWLGKNIQYF.

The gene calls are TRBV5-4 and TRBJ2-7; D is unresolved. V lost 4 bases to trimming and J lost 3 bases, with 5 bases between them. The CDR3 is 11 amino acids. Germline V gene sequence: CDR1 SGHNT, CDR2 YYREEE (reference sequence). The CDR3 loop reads CASSPLYEQYF. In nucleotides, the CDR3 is TGTGCCAGCAGCCCTCTCTACGAGCAGTACTTC.

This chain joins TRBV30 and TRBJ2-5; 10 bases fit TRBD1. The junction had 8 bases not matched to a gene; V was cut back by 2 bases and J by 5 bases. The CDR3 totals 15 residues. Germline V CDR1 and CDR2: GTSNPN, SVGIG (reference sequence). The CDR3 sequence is CAWSSGTGAGETQYF. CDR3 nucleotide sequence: TGTGCCTGGAGTTCCGGGACAGGGGCAGGGGAGACCCAGTACTTC.